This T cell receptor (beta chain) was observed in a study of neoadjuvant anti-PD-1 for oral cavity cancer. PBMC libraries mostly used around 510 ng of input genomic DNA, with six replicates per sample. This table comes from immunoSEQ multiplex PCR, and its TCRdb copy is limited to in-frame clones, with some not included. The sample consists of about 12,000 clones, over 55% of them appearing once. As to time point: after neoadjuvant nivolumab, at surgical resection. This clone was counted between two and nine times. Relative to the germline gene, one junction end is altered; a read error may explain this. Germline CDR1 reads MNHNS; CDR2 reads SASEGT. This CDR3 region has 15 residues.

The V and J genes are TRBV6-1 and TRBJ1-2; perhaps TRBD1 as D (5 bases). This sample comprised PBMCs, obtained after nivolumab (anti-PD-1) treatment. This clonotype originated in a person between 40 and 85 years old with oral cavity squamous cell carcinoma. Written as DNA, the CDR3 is TGTGCCAGCAGAGAAGATGTGGGGGTAATCTATGGCTACACCTTC. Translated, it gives CASREDVGVIYGYTF.